The T cell receptor beta chain under discussion was sequenced for a study of blood T cell repertoires in COVID-19. Study-wide background: Samples representing acute and convalescent COVID-19 were sourced from the United States, Italy and Spain. T cells, B-cell-depleted T cells, or PBMCs provided the cDNA or gDNA that served as material.

Trimming removed 5 bases from V and 6 bases from J, with 10 bases in between. The CDR3 loop spans 13 amino acids. The germline V gene encodes CDR1 PRHDT and CDR2 FYEKMQ (reference sequence). Per the original methods: Reference gene primer amplification gave nucleated cell count estimates. Measured with immunoSEQ multiplex PCR; TCRdb has only the in-frame clones, and not every one. V, J and clone size reflect that table, while D and trimming were determined from the DNA. The sample lists some 120,000 clones; about 85% were seen once. The sequencing sample was made of peripheral blood. This sequence originates from a woman of 80 years or more with COVID-19, enrolled during active disease. The chain is built from TRBV13 and TRBJ2-2; tentative D call: TRBD1 (6 bases). The CDR3 loop reads CASSPQGSGELFF. CDR3 DNA sequence: TGTGCCAGCAGCCCGCAGGGGTCCGGGGAGCTGTTTTTT.